This note documents a single TCR beta chain sequence. What it binds is not known. A deep-level run was used for the assay. Clones were sequenced by immunoSEQ multiplex PCR, and TCRdb holds only the in-frame ones, with some missing. The sample contains 400,000 to 500,000 clones, about 82% of which appear only once. This entry is derived from a study of shared clonotypes between healthy human individuals. The germline V gene encodes CDR1 MNHEY and CDR2 SMNVEV (reference sequence). Deletions cut 5 bases from V and 3 bases from J, with 20 bases between. The CDR3 is 16 residues long. Overall study findings and caveats: Represented genetic and exposure-history diversity was restricted by having few donors.

The source is a woman aged 40-49 years in good health. Some clones in this sample may be carry-over from other donors' samples. This chain joins TRBV27 and TRBJ2-7, with D maybe TRBD2 (6 bases). The sequenced material came from PBMCs. CDR3: CASSGSPRGMSYEQYF. The CDR3 DNA reads as TGTGCCAGCAGTGGGTCTCCCCGGGGGATGAGCTACGAGCAGTACTTC.